This TCR beta chain stems from a study of OX40 agonist ivuxolimab in advanced cancers. Study-level background: Each patient was given ivuxolimab into a vein every 2 weeks, at 0.01 to 10 mg/kg. Melanoma, hepatocellular carcinoma, head and neck or renal cell cancer occurred in dose-escalation patients.

Per the germline V gene, CDR1 is SGDLS and CDR2 is YYNGEE. The CDR3 is made up of 13 amino acids. Between the trimmed V and J ends, which lost 0 bases and 3 bases, there was a span of 7 bases. As to this clone: Its antigen remains unidentified.

TCRdb's table, derived via immunoSEQ multiplex PCR, lists solely in-frame clones and lacks some. The repertoire holds about 110,000 clones, with around 93% as singletons. Baseline, cycle 4 day 1, and cycle 7 day 1 were the blood sampling points. General observations from the study: Within 6 weeks, CD4+ and CD8+ blood T cells expanded clonally at 0.1 to 3.0 mg/kg.

The chain uses TRBV9 and TRBJ2-7; D not certain. The sample in question was CD4+ or CD8+ T cells sorted from blood, obtained in a trial of the OX40 agonist ivuxolimab. The clonotype originates from an adult with an advanced solid tumor such as melanoma, head and neck, liver or kidney cancer. In DNA form, the CDR3 reads TGTGCCAGCAGCGTAGTGCCGGTCTACGAGCAGTACTTC. Its protein is CASSVVPVYEQYF.